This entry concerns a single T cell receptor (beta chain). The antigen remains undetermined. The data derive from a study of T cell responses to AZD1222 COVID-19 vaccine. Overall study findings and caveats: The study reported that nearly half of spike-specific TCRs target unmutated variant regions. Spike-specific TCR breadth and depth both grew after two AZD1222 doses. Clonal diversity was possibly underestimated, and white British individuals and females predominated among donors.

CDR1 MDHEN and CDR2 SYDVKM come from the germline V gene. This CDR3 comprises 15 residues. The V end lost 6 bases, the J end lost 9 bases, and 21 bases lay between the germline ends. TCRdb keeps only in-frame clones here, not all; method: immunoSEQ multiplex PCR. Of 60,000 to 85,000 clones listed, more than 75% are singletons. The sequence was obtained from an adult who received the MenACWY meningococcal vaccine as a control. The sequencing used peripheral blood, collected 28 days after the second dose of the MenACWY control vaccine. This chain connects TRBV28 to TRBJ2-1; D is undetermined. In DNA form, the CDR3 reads TGTGCCAGCAGCAAGTACAAGTTCGTCGTAGGTGAGCAGTTCTTC. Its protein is CASSKYKFVVGEQFF.